Shown below are 30 T cell receptor beta chains from a single sample sequenced in a study of response to subunit inactivated influenza vaccine. TCRdb passed the RT-PCR reads through MiXCR, listing each CDR3 protein once. The sample records around 790,000 distinct CDR3 sequences, about 20% being singletons. The sample here was PBMCs from blood, taken about 5 days after vaccination. Every receptor here comes from a man aged 50 to 59 who received an inactivated influenza vaccine.

This clonotype was detected only a few times. The V gene is TRBV20-1, the J gene TRBJ2-3; 9 nucleotides align to TRBD2. Germline CDR1 DFQATT, CDR2 SNEGSKA (reference sequence). The CDR3 length is 13 residues. As DNA, the CDR3 is TGCACGGGGGGGCTAGCGGGGACAGATACGCAGTATTTT. Translation gives CTGGLAGTDTQYF.

This clonotype was seen only a few times. The V and J genes are TRBV10-3 and TRBJ2-1; TRBD2 matches 10 bases. Germline V gene sequence: CDR1 ENHRY, CDR2 SYGVKD. J gave up 7 bases and V 4 bases, and 4 bases lay outside the gene matches. CDR3 length: 14 residues. Here the CDR3 reads CAISAGTSANEQFF. In nucleotides, the CDR3 is TGTGCCATCAGTGCCGGGACTAGCGCTAATGAGCAGTTCTTC.

The J gene is TRBJ2-2, the V gene TRBV7-2; D gene unclear. The CDR3 runs to 16 residues. V was cut by 2 bases and J by 6 bases, with 16 bases left in between. Germline lookup yields CDR1 SGHTA and CDR2 FQGNSA. For the CDR3, the DNA is TGTGCCAGCAGCTTATTGGAGTTGAACTTTCCCGGGGAGCTGTTTTTT. Its protein product is CASSLLELNFPGELFF.

Only a few counts were recorded for this clonotype. The rearrangement joins TRBV29-1 to TRBJ2-3, with a weak D call TRBD2 (6 bases). Trimming shortened V by 5 bases and J by 1 base, and 13 bases separated the two germline ends. There are 14 residues in the CDR3. The germline V gene encodes CDR1 SQVTM and CDR2 ANQGSEA. In DNA, the CDR3 is TGCAGCGTTTTGGCGGGAACGCGCACAGATACGCAGTATTTT. Translating it yields CSVLAGTRTDTQYF.

The chain recombines TRBV6-5 with TRBJ1-1; 10 bases line up with TRBD1. Germline CDR1 is MNHEY and CDR2 is SVGAGI. The CDR3 spans 15 residues. Germline trimming cut 4 bases from V and 5 bases from J; bases unmatched to any gene: 7. The CDR3 region has the DNA TGTGCCAGCAGTTCGCGGGACAGGGGAGGGACTGAAGCTTTCTTT. Translating it yields CASSSRDRGGTEAFF.

The chain has TRBV4-1 and TRBJ2-7, with 9 bases that match TRBD2. Germline V gives CDR1 MGHRA, CDR2 YSYEKL. With V trimmed by 3 bases and J by 3 bases, 9 bases remained unmatched. This CDR3 is built from 16 residues. CDR3 amino acids: CASSQAGTSHGYEQYF. The CDR3 nucleotides read TGCGCCAGCAGCCAGGCAGGGACTAGCCACGGCTACGAGCAGTACTTC.

This chain joins TRBV15 and TRBJ1-3; 7 positions agree with TRBD1. Germline V gene data show CDR1 as LNHNV and CDR2 as YYDKDF (reference sequence). The V and J ends lost 6 bases and 0 bases, in that order; junction bases with no gene match: 2. The CDR3 spans 14 residues. The chain's CDR3 is CATRRDSSGNTIYF. CDR3 DNA sequence: TGTGCCACCAGGAGGGACAGCTCTGGAAACACCATATATTTT. Full variable domain (rest looked up from reference TRBV15 and TRBJ1-3): DAMVIQNPRYQVTQFGKPVTLSCSQTLNHNVMYWYQQKSSQAPKLLFHYYDKDFNNEADTPDNFQSRRPNTSFCFLDIRSPGLGDTAMYLCATRRDSSGNTIYFGEGSWLTVV.

This clonotype has just a few counts. The rearrangement links TRBV2 to TRBJ1-4, with 7 bases that match TRBD1. The germline V gene encodes CDR1 SNHLY and CDR2 FYNNEI. V lost 4 bases and J lost 4; bases outside the gene matches: 6. There are 15 residues in the CDR3. In nucleotides, the CDR3 is TGTGCCAGCAGTGGTTACGGGACAGATAATGAAAAACTGTTTTTT. Residues: CASSGYGTDNEKLFF. The variable domain in full, completed from reference TRBV2 and TRBJ1-4, reads EPEVTQTPSHQVTQMGQEVILRCVPISNHLYFYWYRQILGQKVEFLVSFYNNEISEKSEIFDDQFSVERPDGSNFTLKIRSTKLEDSAMYFCASSGYGTDNEKLFFGSGTQLSVL.

CDR3 DNA sequence: TGTGCCAGCAGCATAGCGGGAGGGCCAGGCGAGCAGTACTTC. This translates into CASSIAGGPGEQYF. The V and J genes are TRBV28 and TRBJ2-7, with TRBD2 matching over 11 bases. Germline-derived CDR1 and CDR2 are MDHEN and SYDVKM. The ends lost 6 bases at V and 6 bases at J; junction bases unmatched: 7. This CDR3 has 14 amino acids.

A remark on this clonotype: A much larger clone lies one base from this, so it may be a read error. The V call is TRBV14, the J call TRBJ2-2, with 9 bases that match TRBD1. Germline-derived CDR1 and CDR2 are SGHDN and FVKESK. The CDR3 has 17 amino acids. CDR3 in amino acids: CASIQGGTGLYTGELFF. The CDR3 DNA follows: TGTGCCAGCATCCAAGGCGGGACAGGGCTTTACACCGGGGAGCTGTTTTTT.

This clonotype was detected only a few times. The gene calls are TRBV5-6 and TRBJ2-3; 10 bases are a match to TRBD1. This CDR3 contains 15 residues. From germline, CDR1 is SGHDT and CDR2 YYEEEE. V was pared by 3 bases and J by 3 bases, with 4 bases of the junction left unmatched. CDR3 sequence: CASSWGTGVTDTQYF. The DNA for the CDR3 is TGTGCCAGCAGCTGGGGGACAGGGGTAACAGATACGCAGTATTTT.

V gene TRBV12-3 or TRBV12-4 combines with J gene TRBJ2-7, with D unclear. V was trimmed by 6 bases and J by 7 bases, leaving 19 bases between them. The CDR3 extends over 14 amino acids. The CDR3 nucleotides are TGTGCCAGCAGACAAGACGAAAATAATGGGGAGCAGTACTTC. As protein: CASRQDENNGEQYF.

This clonotype has more than one count but fewer than ten. This sequence joins TRBV6-2 or TRBV6-3 and TRBJ2-2; 16 bases line up with TRBD2. Per the germline V gene, CDR1 is MNHEY and CDR2 is SVGEGT. There are 23 residues in the CDR3. V dropped 2 bases and J dropped 0; count of bases not matched to a gene: 15. DNA for the CDR3: TGTGCCAGCAGTTACCCGACGGGACTAGCGGGGGGGACAAACTTCGCGAACACCGGGGAGCTGTTTTTT. It translates to CASSYPTGLAGGTNFANTGELFF.

The sample holds a few counts of this clonotype. The chain links TRBV3-1 to TRBJ1-2, with D possibly being TRBD1 (5 bases). Trimming took 1 base from V and 4 from J, leaving 13 bases between them. The CDR3 contains 15 residues. Germline CDR1 reads LGHDT; CDR2 reads YNNKEL (reference sequence). DNA of the CDR3: TGTGCCAGCAGCCAAGGGACACCCCCCTTCTATGGCTACACCTTC. This codes for CASSQGTPPFYGYTF.

In this sample, this clonotype turned up a few times. The V and J genes are TRBV28 and TRBJ2-5; TRBD2 might be the D (6 bases). Trimming pared 6 bases from V and 2 bases from J, leaving 31 bases between. The CDR3 is 20 amino acids. CDR1 and CDR2 (germline): MDHEN, SYDVKM. The CDR3 DNA is TGTGCCAGCAGGCCCAACAAAAGTTATGGGGCGGGGCCTTGGCAAGAGACCCAGTACTTC. Protein: CASRPNKSYGAGPWQETQYF.

The chain carries TRBV7-2 and TRBJ2-2; D uncertain. The V and J ends lost 2 bases and 1 base respectively, with 11 bases between them. This CDR3 region has 16 residues. Germline V gene data show CDR1 as SGHTA and CDR2 as FQGNSA. In nucleotides, the CDR3 is TGTGCCAGCAGCTTACGGCGGACCCTGAACACCGGGGAGCTGTTTTTT. Translating gives CASSLRRTLNTGELFF.

V and J are TRBV12-3 or TRBV12-4 and TRBJ2-1; 9 bases line up with TRBD2. With V trimmed by 6 bases and J by 0 bases, 12 bases remained unmatched. The length of the CDR3 is 18 residues. CDR3 in DNA: TGTGCCAGCAGACCTACTCCGGGACTAGCCAGCTCCTACAATGAGCAGTTCTTC. Translated, it gives CASRPTPGLASSYNEQFF.

For the CDR3, the DNA is TGCAGTGCTAGGGCAATCGGGGGTCTATTCTCTGGAGAGACCCAGTACTTC. Residues: CSARAIGGLFSGETQYF. The chain uses TRBV20-1 and TRBJ2-5; D is possibly TRBD2 (6 bases). Germline CDR1 reads DFQATT; CDR2 reads SNEGSKA (reference sequence). This CDR3 spans 17 amino acids. Trimming cost V 3 bases and J 4 bases, with 24 bases left between them.

The chain joins TRBV20-1 to TRBJ2-1, with D possibly being TRBD1 (5 bases). The CDR3 is 17 amino acids. Germline V gives CDR1 DFQATT, CDR2 SNEGSKA (reference sequence). Trimming left V 3 bases short and J 7 bases short, with 25 bases between. The DNA of the CDR3 is TGCAGTGCTAGGGTGGGGCTAGGCAGCCTCCTTTTGAATGAGCAGTTCTTC. This encodes CSARVGLGSLLLNEQFF.

V usage is TRBV6-1 and J usage is TRBJ2-3, with D possibly matching TRBD1 (5 bases). CDR3 length: 15 amino acids. V was shortened by 8 bases and J by 2 bases, with 17 bases between the two germline ends. Germline CDR1 is MNHNS and CDR2 is SASEGT. The CDR3 DNA reads TGTGCCAGCTCAGCTACAGGACGGACCACAGATACGCAGTATTTT. This gives the protein CASSATGRTTDTQYF.

This chain uses TRBV7-6 with TRBJ2-7; 7 bases fit TRBD2. CDR3 length equals 20 residues. The V and J ends lost 0 bases and 1 base, in that order; junction bases with no gene match: 18. Germline loops: CDR1 SGHVS, CDR2 FNYEAQ. The chain's CDR3 is CASSLALRPGLVFTSYEQYF. The DNA of the CDR3 is TGTGCCAGCAGCTTAGCCCTCCGTCCAGGACTAGTTTTTACGTCCTACGAGCAGTACTTC. Filled out from reference TRBV7-6 and TRBJ2-7, the complete variable domain reads GAGVSQSPRYKVTKRGQDVALRCDPISGHVSLYWYRQALGQGPEFLTYFNYEAQQDKSGLPNDRFSAERPEGSISTLTIQRTEQRDSAMYRCASSLALRPGLVFTSYEQYFGPGTRLTVT.

In its sample, this clonotype was seen a few times. The CDR3 sequence: CSVAQGGYGYTF. Here the CDR3 DNA reads TGCAGCGTTGCTCAAGGGGGCTATGGCTACACCTTC. The genes are TRBV29-1 and TRBJ1-2, with D perhaps matching TRBD1 (6 bases). Germline V gene data show CDR1 as SQVTM and CDR2 as ANQGSEA. The germline V and J ends were trimmed by 4 bases and 4 bases, with 10 bases remaining between them. This CDR3 spans 12 amino acids. The variable domain in full, completed from reference TRBV29-1 and TRBJ1-2, reads SAVISQKPSRDICQRGTSLTIQCQVDSQVTMMFWYRQQPGQSLTLIATANQGSEATYESGFVIDKFPISRPNLTFSTLTVSNMSPEDSSIYLCSVAQGGYGYTFGSGTRLTVV.

This clonotype has more than one count but fewer than ten. The chain combines TRBV6-5 with TRBJ1-4; unclear D gene. The CDR3 sequence is 14 residues long. Per germline, CDR1 MNHEY and CDR2 SVGAGI. V lost 4 bases to trimming and J lost 5 bases, with 11 bases between them. The CDR3 protein is CASSWDASNEKLFF. CDR3 sequence (DNA): TGTGCCAGCAGTTGGGATGCCTCGAATGAAAAACTGTTTTTT.

The genes are TRBV6-2 or TRBV6-3 and TRBJ2-3; no clear D. Per the germline V gene, CDR1 is MNHEY and CDR2 is SVGEGT. Deletions cut 7 bases from V and 5 bases from J, with 22 bases between. CDR3 length: 16 residues. The CDR3 DNA reads as TGTGCCAGCACCTCCGAATCAAGGCGGTACGGAGATACGCAGTATTTT. Its translation is CASTSESRRYGDTQYF.

V usage is TRBV5-6 and J usage is TRBJ2-1; 12 positions match TRBD2. The CDR3 has 18 amino acids. CDR1 is SGHDT and CDR2 is YYEEEE in the germline V gene. Losses at the gene ends were 0 bases for V and 4 bases for J; bases not matched to a gene: 8. CDR3 nucleotide sequence: TGTGCCAGCAGCTTGGCTAGCGGGGGGGCCTTGGGATACAATGAGCAGTTCTTC. Protein product: CASSLASGGALGYNEQFF.

Only a few counts were recorded for this clonotype. CDR3 region: CATGTGPSSGNTQYF. The CDR3 nucleotides are TGTGCCACGGGAACGGGACCATCGTCGGGGAATACGCAGTATTTT. The chain uses TRBV24-1 and TRBJ2-3, with D tentatively TRBD1 or TRBD2 (5 bases each). The germline V gene has CDR1 KGHDR and CDR2 SFDVKD. V shed 10 bases and J shed 7 bases, with 23 bases lying between them. The CDR3 runs to 15 residues.

The J gene is TRBJ2-1, the V gene TRBV20-1; D may be TRBD1 or TRBD2 (5 bases each). The CDR3 spans 14 residues. Trimming stripped 4 bases from V and 6 bases from J, with 16 bases between. Germline V lookup: CDR1 DFQATT, CDR2 SNEGSKA (reference sequence). The CDR3, as DNA: TGCAGTGCTACTCGGGGCGCACCGGGCAATGAGCAGTTCTTC. Translated: CSATRGAPGNEQFF.

This clonotype was found many times. The V gene is TRBV7-2, the J gene TRBJ1-5, with 10 bases identical to TRBD1. Trimming took 1 base from V and 7 from J; bases not matched to a gene: 4. The germline V gene has CDR1 SGHTA and CDR2 FQGNSA. The CDR3 loop spans 15 amino acids. The CDR3 region has the DNA TGTGCCAGCAGCTTAGGGACAGGGGGAGGGCAGCCCCAGCATTTT. It translates to CASSLGTGGGQPQHF.

The chain carries TRBV12-3 or TRBV12-4 and TRBJ1-1, with D perhaps TRBD1 (5 bases). The CDR3 contains 16 residues. Trimming left V 0 bases short and J 4 bases short, with 15 bases between. The CDR3 nucleotides read TGTGCCAGCAGTTTAGCAGGAGGGTTGGGGACCACTGAAGCTTTCTTT. Amino acid sequence: CASSLAGGLGTTEAFF.

The CDR3 region is CASSLARGNEQYF. CDR3 DNA: TGTGCCAGCAGCTTAGCCAGGGGGAACGAGCAGTACTTC. The chain joins TRBV7-9 to TRBJ2-7, with 7 nucleotides matching TRBD1. Losses at the gene ends were 0 bases for V and 5 bases for J; bases not matched to a gene: 1. The CDR3 sequence is 13 residues long. Per germline, CDR1 SEHNR and CDR2 FQNEAQ (reference sequence).